This passage covers 9 T cell receptor beta chains from one sample sequenced in a study of blood T cell repertoires in COVID-19. The data were produced by immunoSEQ multiplex PCR, yet TCRdb's version contains in-frame clones alone and is incomplete. The table has more than 300,000 clones, roughly nine tenths seen once. Sequencing was carried out using PBMCs or T cells enriched from blood (not recorded which). The receptors were sampled from a woman aged 25-40 years who had recovered from COVID-19.

V is TRBV9 and J is TRBJ2-3, with 15 bases aligning to TRBD2. After removal of 3 bases from V and 2 bases from J, the junction contained 13 bases not matched to a gene. The CDR3 extends over 20 amino acids. Germline CDR1 reads SGDLS; CDR2 reads YYNGEE. The CDR3: CASSAPVGLAGGPITDTQYF. The CDR3, as DNA: TGTGCCAGCAGCGCTCCAGTCGGACTAGCGGGAGGGCCTATCACAGATACGCAGTATTTT.

The gene calls are TRBV6-5 and TRBJ1-2, with TRBD1 matching over 9 bases. V was pared by 5 bases and J by 1 base, with 5 bases of the junction left unmatched. This CDR3 has 15 amino acids. The germline V gene encodes CDR1 MNHEY and CDR2 SVGAGI. CDR3 DNA: TGTGCCAGCAGTCACACGACAGGGGGTAACTATGGCTACACCTTC. This codes for CASSHTTGGNYGYTF.

This clone was picked up one time. V and J are TRBV19 and TRBJ1-4; possible D gene TRBD1, 6 bases. Per the germline V gene, CDR1 is LNHDA and CDR2 is SQIVND (reference sequence). Trimming stripped 3 bases from V and 4 bases from J, with 12 bases between. The CDR3 has 15 amino acids. The CDR3 DNA reads TGTGCCAGTAGTATTCGGGACACTCGTAATGAAAAACTGTTTTTT. This gives the protein CASSIRDTRNEKLFF.

The V call is TRBV9, the J call TRBJ2-7; D is uncertain. Trimming pared 0 bases from V and 2 bases from J, leaving 9 bases between. The CDR3 is made up of 14 amino acids. The germline gives CDR1 SGDLS, CDR2 YYNGEE. The CDR3 loop is CASSVAARAYEQYF. The CDR3 DNA follows: TGTGCCAGCAGCGTAGCGGCTAGAGCCTACGAGCAGTACTTC.

The rearrangement uses TRBV19 and TRBJ2-3, with a possible D match to TRBD2 (7 bases). CDR1 and CDR2 (germline): LNHDA, SQIVND (reference sequence). The CDR3 sequence is 18 residues long. V gave up 5 bases and J gave up 1 base, with 22 bases separating them. The CDR3 sequence: CASSAPLGTGGRTDTQYF. The DNA for the CDR3 is TGTGCCAGTAGTGCCCCTCTCGGGACGGGGGGCCGCACAGATACGCAGTATTTT.

V gene TRBV2 combines with J gene TRBJ1-2, with D tentatively TRBD1 (5 bases). There are 15 residues in the CDR3. With 5 bases removed from V and 4 bases from J, the gap between germline ends came to 17 bases. Germline CDR1 reads SNHLY; CDR2 reads FYNNEI. CDR3 nucleotide sequence: TGTGCCAGCAGTTCGGAGGGACGGAAAACCTATGGCTACACCTTC. This gives the protein CASSSEGRKTYGYTF.

V usage is TRBV4-2 and J usage is TRBJ1-1; D is undetermined. This CDR3 has 13 amino acids. V gave up 1 base and J gave up 5 bases, with 8 bases separating them. From germline, CDR1 is LGHNA and CDR2 YNFKEQ. This CDR3 is CASSQVTITEAFF. CDR3 DNA: TGTGCCAGCAGCCAAGTTACAATAACTGAAGCTTTCTTT.

V usage is TRBV27 and J usage is TRBJ2-3; 16 nucleotides align to TRBD2. The trim removed 0 bases at V and 6 bases at J, leaving 9 bases unmatched. There are 19 residues in the CDR3. Germline assignment: CDR1 MNHEY and CDR2 SMNVEV (reference sequence). The CDR3 spells CASSLSEWGLAGGPDTQYF. In DNA form, the CDR3 reads TGTGCCAGCAGTTTATCGGAGTGGGGACTAGCGGGAGGGCCGGATACGCAGTATTTT.

The V call is TRBV19, the J call TRBJ2-6, with D hard to call. The CDR3 runs to 16 residues. Deletions cut 3 bases from V and 0 bases from J, with 9 bases between. Per germline, CDR1 LNHDA and CDR2 SQIVND (reference sequence). This CDR3 is CASSISRLSGANVLTF. The CDR3 bases are TGTGCCAGTAGTATTAGTCGCCTCTCTGGGGCCAACGTCCTGACTTTC. The whole variable domain, filled in from reference TRBV19 and TRBJ2-6, reads DGGITQSPKYLFRKEGQNVTLSCEQNLNHDAMYWYRQDPGQGLRLIYYSQIVNDFQKGDIAEGYSVSREKKESFPLTVTSAQKNPTAFYLCASSISRLSGANVLTFGAGSRLTVL.